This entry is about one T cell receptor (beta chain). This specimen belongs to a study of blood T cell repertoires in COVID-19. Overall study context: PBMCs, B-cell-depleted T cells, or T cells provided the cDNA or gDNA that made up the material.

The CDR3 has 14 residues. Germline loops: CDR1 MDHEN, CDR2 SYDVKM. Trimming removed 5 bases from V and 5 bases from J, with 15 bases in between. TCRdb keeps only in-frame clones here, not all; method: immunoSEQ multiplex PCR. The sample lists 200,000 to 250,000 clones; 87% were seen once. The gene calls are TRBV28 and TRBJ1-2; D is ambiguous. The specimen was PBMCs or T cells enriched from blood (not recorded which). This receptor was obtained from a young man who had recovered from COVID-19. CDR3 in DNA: TGTGCCAGCAGTCTGACGGCGGAACTATATGGCTACACCTTC. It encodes CASSLTAELYGYTF.